This TCR beta chain was retrieved from a study of T cell clonality in common variable immunodeficiency. Of CVID subjects, 15 were female and 29 male, mean age 40. Blood samples were heparinized, 5 to 8 ml per donor. For this clone: The antigen is not known. The read falls 3 residues short of the CDR3 end, and the missing part is taken from the germline J gene.

There are 13 residues in the CDR3. CDR1 and CDR2 (germline): SGHTA, FQGNSA. Overall study findings and caveats: Common variable immunodeficiency TCR beta sequences reportedly had fewer deletions and N-nucleotide insertions. What drives increased CVID clonality needs T cell subpopulation sequencing. Compared with healthy controls, CVID subjects showed increased TCRbeta clonality, mostly in about a third.

Using immunoSEQ multiplex PCR, the repertoire was profiled, and TCRdb retains in-frame clones only, with some absent. The sample shows around 19,000 clones, no singletons; the ten largest hold under 3%. The sample comprised peripheral blood mononuclear cells. The source of this sequence is a human donor with common variable immunodeficiency. This chain joins TRBV7-2 and TRBJ1-2; weak D call: TRBD1 (6 bases). The CDR3 protein is CASSSSTGKGYTF. The sequenced CDR3 bases are TGTGCCAGCAGCTCATCGACAGGAAAAGGC.